The entry that follows covers one T cell receptor beta chain sequence. Its antigen is unknown. Germline V lookup: CDR1 SGHDN, CDR2 FVKESK. The CDR3 has 14 amino acids. V lost 1 base and J 0 bases, leaving 5 bases between the germline ends. A deep-level run was used for the assay. Replicate PCRs from sorted subsets contained approximately 200 ng DNA, which is 29,000 or so T cell genomes. Clones were sequenced by immunoSEQ multiplex PCR, and TCRdb holds only the in-frame ones, with some missing. Of about 820,000 clones listed, 92% are singletons. Naive-designated CD8 cells lacked CD45RO, were positively enriched for CCR7, and omitted terminally differentiated effector memory CD45RA+ cells. The data derive from a study of shared clonotypes between healthy human individuals. General observations from the study: Generally, estimated richness proved larger in naive subsets than it did in memory subsets.

Sequencing was done on a sample of naive CD8+ T cells sorted from blood. The sequence came from a man aged 30 to 45 in good health. The V gene is TRBV14, the J gene TRBJ2-3, with no clear D. The CDR3 is CASSQVGSTDTQYF. CDR3 nucleotide sequence: TGTGCCAGCAGCCAAGTTGGTAGCACAGATACGCAGTATTTT.